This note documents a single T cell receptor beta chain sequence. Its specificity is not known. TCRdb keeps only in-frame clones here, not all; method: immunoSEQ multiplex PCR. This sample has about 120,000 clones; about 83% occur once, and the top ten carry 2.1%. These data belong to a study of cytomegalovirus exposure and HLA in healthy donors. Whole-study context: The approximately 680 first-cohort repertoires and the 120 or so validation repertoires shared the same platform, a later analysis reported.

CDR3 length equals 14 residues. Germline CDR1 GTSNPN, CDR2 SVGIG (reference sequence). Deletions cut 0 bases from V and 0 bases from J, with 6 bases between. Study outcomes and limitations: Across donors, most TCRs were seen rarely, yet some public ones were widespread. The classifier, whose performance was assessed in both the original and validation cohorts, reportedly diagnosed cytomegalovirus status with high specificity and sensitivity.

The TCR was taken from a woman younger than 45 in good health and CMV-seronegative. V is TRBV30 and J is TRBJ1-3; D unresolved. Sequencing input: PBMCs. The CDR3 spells CAWSVLISGNTIYF. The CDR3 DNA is TGTGCCTGGAGTGTACTAATCTCTGGAAACACCATATATTTT.